This is a list of T cell receptor beta chains from one sample in a study of CD8 T cells in ankylosing spondylitis. Using its own MiXCR run on the 5' RACE reads, TCRdb lists one record per CDR3 protein. The sample contains 220,000 or so distinct CDR3 sequences, about 16% of which appear only once. What was sequenced was blood, either unsorted or a sorted T cell fraction (not recorded which). These receptors were obtained from a male donor with ankylosing spondylitis. Each CDR3 is given with its conserved first and last residue. Each record gives: J gene, V gene, CDR3 length, CDR3 protein.

>TRBJ2-2|TRBV11-2|12
CASSLWVGELFF
>TRBJ2-3|TRBV12-3/TRBV12-4|13
CASSFGVLNTQYF
>TRBJ2-1|TRBV6-5|16
CASSYSIGGPDNEQFF
>TRBJ1-1|TRBV6-1|15
CASRELGQPNTEAFF
>TRBJ1-2|TRBV12-3/TRBV12-4|15
CASTSAPTGNYGYTF
>TRBJ1-5|TRBV28|16
CASSLFVTGSNQPQHF
>TRBJ2-2|TRBV20-1|16
CSARDQSAAGTGELFF
>TRBJ2-2|TRBV6-8|16
CASSYKGGLTAGELFF
>TRBJ2-1|TRBV20-1|15
CSARDFHLGYNEQFF
>TRBJ1-2|TRBV15|15
CATSRDLGTGGGYTF
>TRBJ2-7|TRBV5-1|15
CASSLAEGQDYEQYF
>TRBJ2-7|TRBV11-1|16
CASSLTHGQIPYEQYF
>TRBJ2-1|TRBV30|16
CAWSVLRTGARNEQFF
>TRBJ2-2|TRBV7-9|15
CASSLVGANTGELFF
>TRBJ2-1|TRBV4-3|13
CASSQDYPNEQFF
>TRBJ2-1|TRBV11-2|15
CASSSGAISYNEQFF
>TRBJ2-7|TRBV11-2|12
CASSLDIPEQYF
>TRBJ2-6|TRBV3-1|17
CASSQSVSDSGANVLTF
>TRBJ1-6|TRBV12-3/TRBV12-4|14
CASSWSSYNSPLHF
>TRBJ2-7|TRBV30|11
CAWSEGYEQYF
>TRBJ2-7|TRBV25-1|14
CASSDPSVSYEQYF
>TRBJ1-1|TRBV5-1|13
CASGLTGSTEAFF
>TRBJ1-5|TRBV28|15
CASTNRGDSNQPQHF
>TRBJ1-5|TRBV5-1|18
CASSLAPTDYLSNQPQHF
>TRBJ1-1|TRBV19|14
CASSIALQDTEAFF
>TRBJ2-7|TRBV4-2|16
CASSQDLGTSLREQYF
>TRBJ2-1|TRBV29-1|16
CSVERGLAASYNEQFF
>TRBJ1-1|TRBV12-3/TRBV12-4|13
CASSQTGRTEAFF
>TRBJ2-2|TRBV6-1|16
CARSRSSGGGTGELFF
>TRBJ2-5|TRBV6-5|12
CASSYSGETQYF
>TRBJ1-4|TRBV2|16
CASRDRTGATNEKLFF
>TRBJ2-5|TRBV11-3|12
CASSDPVETQYF
>TRBJ2-3|TRBV12-3/TRBV12-4|14
CASSFAGETDTQYF
>TRBJ2-2|TRBV7-8|19
CASSYLATSGGALTGELFF
>TRBJ1-1|TRBV25-1|18
CASSDSTDRDRGNTEAFF
>TRBJ2-7|TRBV7-8|14
CASSPRQGPYEQYF
>TRBJ1-2|TRBV7-6|13
CASSSGYKNGYTF
>TRBJ2-5|TRBV5-6|12
CASSFGEETQYF
>TRBJ2-3|TRBV15|17
CATSSDFRGFGTDTQYF
>TRBJ2-7|TRBV6-1|15
CASSEEGLTAYEQYF
>TRBJ2-1|TRBV21-1|16
CASSKDRDRGYNEQFF
>TRBJ2-5|TRBV28|15
CASRVGFSSQETQYF
>TRBJ2-5|TRBV12-3/TRBV12-4|13
CASSSGSQETQYF
>TRBJ2-7|TRBV29-1|13
CSVGGRGPGEQYF
>TRBJ2-1|TRBV27|14
CASITLASYNEQFF
>TRBJ2-7|TRBV28|16
CASSSQTSGSPYEQYF
>TRBJ2-1|TRBV7-9|17
CASSLSWGRGDYNEQFF
>TRBJ2-2|TRBV25-1|16
CASSEWGGGNTGELFF
>TRBJ2-7|TRBV5-1|15
CASSPHGDGVYEQYF
>TRBJ1-4|TRBV5-1|12
CASSFLGEKLFF
>TRBJ2-1|TRBV4-1|16
CASSQPDRGRYNEQFF
>TRBJ2-3|TRBV7-6|15
CASSSTGIGTDTQYF
>TRBJ2-1|TRBV7-8|15
CASSLWGHIYNEQFF
>TRBJ1-2|TRBV4-3|16
CASSQDMGQDNYGYTF
>TRBJ2-7|TRBV9|17
CASSANPETGGYYEQYF
>TRBJ2-7|TRBV7-8|14
CASSLSAGSYEQYF
>TRBJ2-3|TRBV7-9|16
CASSLGGTSSTDTQYF
>TRBJ2-7|TRBV28|13
CASTRAGGYEQYF
>TRBJ1-4|TRBV29-1|15
CSVETGGFLGEKLFF